The 20 T cell receptor beta chains in this list originate from one sample, sequenced in a study of T-cell memory formation after mild COVID-19. MiXCR, applied by TCRdb to the 5' RACE reads, yields one record per CDR3 protein. The sample has about 130,000 distinct CDR3 sequences, about 6% seen once; the top ten hold under 2.5%. The sequenced sample consisted of PBMCs or a T cell subset sorted from them (not recorded which). These receptors all come from an adult woman who had mild COVID-19 (a few samples of this study predate the infection). Cell type and time point are not known.

This clonotype has ten or more counts. This chain connects TRBV4-2 to TRBJ2-7; 8 bases fit TRBD2. From germline, CDR1 is LGHNA and CDR2 YNFKEQ. This CDR3 has 18 residues. With V trimmed by 0 bases and J by 3 bases, 13 bases remained unmatched. The CDR3 nucleotides read TGTGCCAGCAGCCAAGACCCTGAGATTCAGCGGGGGAACTACGAGCAGTACTTC. It is translated as CASSQDPEIQRGNYEQYF.

V gene TRBV24-1 combines with J gene TRBJ1-3; D is uncertain. V was clipped by 5 bases and J by 2 bases, with 6 bases between them. The CDR3 covers 13 residues. Germline CDR1 is KGHDR and CDR2 is SFDVKD. The CDR3 reads CATSGTPGNTIYF. For the CDR3, the DNA is TGTGCCACCAGTGGTACACCTGGAAACACCATATATTTT.

This clonotype was observed many times. The chain has TRBV5-1 and TRBJ2-1; possibly TRBD2 for D (6 bases). The germline CDR1 and CDR2 sequences are SGHRS and YFSETQ. The V gene lost 4 bases and the J gene lost 3 bases, with 11 bases spanning the gap. The CDR3 covers 14 residues. The CDR3 protein is CASSAQGGYNEQFF. DNA for the CDR3: TGCGCCAGCAGCGCGCAGGGAGGCTACAATGAGCAGTTCTTC.

This clonotype was counted only a few times. The chain couples TRBV18 to TRBJ2-4; the match to TRBD1 covers 7 bases. The V and J ends lost 4 bases and 1 base, in that order; junction bases with no gene match: 4. CDR3 length equals 15 residues. Looked up from germline, CDR1 is KGHSH and CDR2 is LQKENI. The CDR3 DNA reads TGTGCCAGCTCACAGACAGGGATGGCCAAAAACATTCAGTACTTC. Amino acids: CASSQTGMAKNIQYF.

The sample holds a few counts of this clonotype. This chain joins TRBV12-3 or TRBV12-4 and TRBJ2-1, with 13 bases lining up with TRBD2. V was pared by 5 bases and J by 8 bases, with 9 bases of the junction left unmatched. The CDR3 covers 16 residues. The CDR3 loop reads CASSPQLAGGPDEQFF. The CDR3 DNA reads TGTGCCAGCAGTCCCCAACTAGCGGGAGGGCCCGATGAGCAGTTCTTC.

The J gene is TRBJ2-1, the V gene TRBV6-1; TRBD2 aligns across 8 bases. The CDR3 extends over 17 amino acids. In germline, CDR1 is MNHNS, CDR2 SASEGT. V gave up 0 bases and J gave up 0 bases; unmatched junction bases: 4. The CDR3 coding sequence is TGTGCCAGCAGTGAAGCGTCGAGCGGGAGCTCCTACAATGAGCAGTTCTTC. Its translation: CASSEASSGSSYNEQFF.

A word on this clonotype: Germline and junction disagree at one end, which may indicate a read error. CDR3: CASSIAGGLADTQYF. CDR3 DNA: TGTGCCAGCAGTATAGCGGGGGGGCTAGCAGATACGCAGTATTTT. V and J are TRBV12-3 or TRBV12-4 and TRBJ2-3; 11 nucleotides agree with TRBD2. The CDR3 sequence is 15 residues long.

This clonotype was seen ten or more times. CDR3 protein: CASSSGWTYNEQFF. CDR3 bases: TGTGCCAGCAGCTCAGGGTGGACCTACAATGAGCAGTTCTTC. The chain is built from TRBV12-3 or TRBV12-4 and TRBJ2-1; maybe TRBD1 (5 bases). The CDR3 sequence is 14 residues long. Trimming stripped 6 bases from V and 2 bases from J, with 11 bases between.

This clonotype was counted between two and nine times. The CDR3 DNA sequence: TGCAGCGTTGAAGGGGGGAAGGCCGGGGAGCTGTTTTTT. Protein sequence: CSVEGGKAGELFF. This chain uses TRBV29-1 with TRBJ2-2; D may be TRBD1 or TRBD2 (5 bases each). The CDR3 is 13 residues long. Trimming took 1 base from V and 6 from J, leaving 9 bases between them. Germline CDR1 is SQVTM and CDR2 is ANQGSEA.

This clonotype was observed a handful of times. The rearrangement uses TRBV7-3 and TRBJ2-7, with 8 bases identical to TRBD1. This CDR3 has 15 residues. Germline CDR1 reads SGHTA; CDR2 reads FQGTGA. Trimming at V came to 1 base and at J to 12 bases, leaving 14 bases not matched to a gene. The CDR3 nucleotides read TGTGCCAGCAGCTTAAGAGGCCAAGGATCGGACAGGGTGTACTTC. Protein product: CASSLRGQGSDRVYF.

This clonotype was found a few times. The rearrangement uses TRBV5-6 and TRBJ2-2; TRBD2 matches 12 bases. CDR1 is SGHDT and CDR2 is YYEEEE in the germline V gene. The trim removed 3 bases at V and 3 bases at J, leaving 9 bases unmatched. CDR3 size: 18 residues. The CDR3 spells CASSSRGLAGLYTGELFF. The DNA for the CDR3 is TGTGCCAGCAGCTCCAGAGGACTAGCGGGGTTGTACACCGGGGAGCTGTTTTTT.

J is TRBJ2-5 and V is TRBV24-1; 8 bases agree with TRBD2. This CDR3 is 14 amino acids long. Germline trimming cut 7 bases from V and 5 bases from J; bases unmatched to any gene: 8. Germline-derived CDR1 and CDR2 are KGHDR and SFDVKD. The CDR3 DNA is TGTGCCACCAGCACGGGGGGGGTGGCGGAGACCCAGTACTTC. Amino acid sequence: CATSTGGVAETQYF.

This rearrangement joins TRBV3-1 to TRBJ1-1, with 10 bases lining up with TRBD1. CDR1 is LGHDT and CDR2 is YNNKEL in the germline V gene (reference sequence). The CDR3 has 15 amino acids. V was clipped by 4 bases and J by 6 bases; unmatched bases: 8. CDR3 residues: CASSPRGTGAAEAFF. In DNA form, the CDR3 reads TGTGCCAGCAGCCCCCGAGGGACAGGGGCCGCTGAAGCTTTCTTT.

This clonotype was observed a few times. The chain couples TRBV5-1 to TRBJ1-1; D is possibly TRBD1 (5 bases). The CDR3 loop spans 15 amino acids. V was cut by 0 bases and J by 5 bases, with 14 bases left in between. Germline V gene data show CDR1 as SGHRS and CDR2 as YFSETQ. In nucleotides, the CDR3 is TGCGCCAGCAGCTTGGCCGGGGGGTTCGGAACTGAAGCTTTCTTT. Amino acids: CASSLAGGFGTEAFF.

In its sample, this clonotype was seen many times. J is TRBJ2-1 and V is TRBV20-1; the D gene is possibly TRBD2 (5 bases). The V gene lost 4 bases and the J gene lost 4 bases, with 20 bases spanning the gap. In germline, CDR1 is DFQATT, CDR2 SNEGSKA (reference sequence). The CDR3 covers 16 residues. CDR3 amino acids: CSAIQRAASRYNEQFF. CDR3 bases: TGCAGTGCTATTCAAAGGGCGGCTAGCCGATACAATGAGCAGTTCTTC.

This clonotype turned up a few times. V and J are TRBV6-6 and TRBJ2-1; maybe TRBD2 (6 bases). The V end was cut by 7 bases, the J end by 0 bases, with 10 bases between. Germline V CDR1 and CDR2: MNHNY, SVGAGI (reference sequence). The CDR3 consists of 14 residues. The CDR3 nucleotides are TGTGCCAGCACGGGAGTTAGCTCCTACAATGAGCAGTTCTTC. It encodes CASTGVSSYNEQFF.

The J gene is TRBJ2-1, the V gene TRBV6-5; 7 bases are a match to TRBD1. Germline V gene sequence: CDR1 MNHEY, CDR2 SVGAGI. Germline trimming cut 5 bases from V and 7 bases from J; bases unmatched to any gene: 14. The CDR3 is made up of 16 amino acids. CDR3 region: CASSGLTGSGGNEQFF. Here the CDR3 DNA reads TGTGCCAGCAGTGGACTGACAGGGTCGGGTGGAAATGAGCAGTTCTTC.

At least ten counts were recorded for this clonotype. The V call is TRBV7-6, the J call TRBJ2-7; D gene ambiguous. This CDR3 is 14 amino acids long. CDR1 SGHVS and CDR2 FNYEAQ come from the germline V gene. Trimming took off 5 bases at V and 6 bases at J, with 17 bases between the two ends. CDR3 nucleotide sequence: TGTGCCAGCAGCCCGACGACTTTGGCTGGCGAGCAGTACTTC. The encoded protein is CASSPTTLAGEQYF.

This clonotype was seen only a few times. V usage is TRBV24-1 and J usage is TRBJ1-2; no definite D call. Germline-derived CDR1 and CDR2 are KGHDR and SFDVKD. The CDR3 is 13 amino acids. V lost 2 bases, J lost 9 bases, and 12 bases lay in between. The CDR3, as DNA: TGTGCCACCAGTGATTCCCCTCCCATCAGCTACACCTTC. It is translated as CATSDSPPISYTF.

In its sample, this clonotype was seen a few times. This CDR3 reads CASSVRAGGGNTGELFF. CDR3 sequence (DNA): TGTGCCAGCAGCGTGCGTGCGGGGGGAGGAAACACCGGGGAGCTGTTTTTT. The chain combines TRBV5-6 with TRBJ2-2; TRBD2 aligns across 8 bases. The V segment lost 4 bases and the J segment 2 bases; nucleotides outside the gene matches: 10. Germline assignment: CDR1 SGHDT and CDR2 YYEEEE. The CDR3 has 17 amino acids. Supplemented by reference TRBV5-6 and TRBJ2-2, the full variable domain reads DAGVTQSPTHLIKTRGQQVTLRCSPKSGHDTVSWYQQALGQGPQFIFQYYEEEERQRGNFPDRFSGHQFPNYSSELNVNALLLGDSALYLCASSVRAGGGNTGELFFGEGSRLTVL.